Presented here are 19 T cell receptor beta chains from one specimen sequenced in a study of cytomegalovirus exposure and HLA in healthy donors. In the PCR, 60 Vbeta and 13 Jbeta primers were used. Profiling relied on immunoSEQ multiplex PCR, and the TCRdb table lists in-frame clones only, not all of them. The table records around 140,000 clones, around 80% of them present only once. The sequencing input was PBMCs. The receptor set was obtained from a man between 18 and 35 years old in good health and CMV-seropositive.

The chain uses TRBV25-1 and TRBJ2-1; 7 bases fit TRBD1. Germline values: CDR1 MGHDK, CDR2 SYGVNS. Trimming at V came to 8 bases and at J to 5 bases, leaving 9 bases not matched to a gene. This CDR3 is built from 14 residues. CDR3 nucleotide sequence: TGTGCCAGCGAACGGGGACAGCTAAACAATGAGCAGTTCTTC. Amino acid sequence: CASERGQLNNEQFF.

The chain uses TRBV14 and TRBJ2-3; D remains unclear. The CDR3 is 15 amino acids. From germline, CDR1 is SGHDN and CDR2 FVKESK. V lost 0 bases to trimming and J lost 6 bases, with 13 bases between them. CDR3: CASSQEAGLVDTQYF. DNA for the CDR3: TGTGCCAGCAGCCAAGAGGCTGGGCTGGTCGATACGCAGTATTTT.

CDR3 amino acids: CASSNPGLNNEQFF. CDR3 in DNA: TGTGCCAGTAGTAACCCGGGACTAAACAATGAGCAGTTCTTC. V and J are TRBV19 and TRBJ2-1; TRBD2 matches 7 bases. CDR1 LNHDA and CDR2 SQIVND come from the germline V gene (reference sequence). V was clipped by 4 bases and J by 5 bases; unmatched bases: 5. The CDR3 runs to 14 residues. Filled out from reference TRBV19 and TRBJ2-1, the complete variable domain reads DGGITQSPKYLFRKEGQNVTLSCEQNLNHDAMYWYRQDPGQGLRLIYYSQIVNDFQKGDIAEGYSVSREKKESFPLTVTSAQKNPTAFYLCASSNPGLNNEQFFGPGTRLTVL.

The V and J genes are TRBV6-1 and TRBJ1-5, with D maybe TRBD1 (6 bases). This CDR3 is 16 amino acids long. V was shortened by 1 base and J by 2 bases, with 12 bases between the two germline ends. Germline CDR1 and CDR2: MNHNS and SASEGT. CDR3 in DNA: TGTGCCAGCAGTGAAGGGACCAGGGGAGGCAATCAGCCCCAGCATTTT. Translating it yields CASSEGTRGGNQPQHF.

V and J are TRBV7-3 and TRBJ1-1; 7 bases are a match to TRBD1. CDR3 size: 15 residues. The J segment lost 5 bases and the V segment lost 5 bases, leaving 11 bases of the junction unmatched. Germline loops: CDR1 SGHTA, CDR2 FQGTGA. As DNA, the CDR3 is TGTGCCAGCAGCCCACAACCTACAGGGGCGACTGAAGCTTTCTTT. This codes for CASSPQPTGATEAFF.

V gene TRBV5-1 combines with J gene TRBJ2-6, with 7 bases fitting TRBD1. V shed 2 bases and J 1 base; nucleotides not matched to a gene: 9. The CDR3 covers 18 residues. The germline CDR1 and CDR2 sequences are SGHRS and YFSETQ. The CDR3 loop is CASSFLGTVLSGANVLTF. In nucleotides, the CDR3 is TGCGCCAGCAGCTTTCTAGGGACAGTGTTATCTGGGGCCAACGTCCTGACTTTC.

The CDR3 spells CASSASGRGNEQFF. In nucleotides, the CDR3 is TGTGCCAGCAGCGCTAGCGGGAGGGGAAATGAGCAGTTCTTC. The J gene is TRBJ2-1, the V gene TRBV11-2, with 12 bases identical to TRBD2. CDR1 is SGHAT and CDR2 is FQNNGV in the germline V gene. The trim removed 5 bases at V and 7 bases at J, leaving 3 bases unmatched. This CDR3 comprises 14 residues. The full variable domain, with the rest looked up from reference TRBV11-2 and TRBJ2-1, is EAGVAQSPRYKIIEKRQSVAFWCNPISGHATLYWYQQILGQGPKLLIQFQNNGVVDDSQLPKDRFSAERLKGVDSTLKIQPAKLEDSAVYLCASSASGRGNEQFFGPGTRLTVL.

With regard to this clone: A read error may produce the germline difference seen at one junction end. This chain joins TRBV7-7 and TRBJ1-2; 7 nucleotides align to TRBD1. Per the germline V gene, CDR1 is SSHAT and CDR2 is FNYEAQ (reference sequence). The CDR3 has 14 amino acids. CDR3 bases: TGTGCTAGCAGCCTCCGGGACAGTAACTATGGCTACACCTTC. This gives the protein CASSLRDSNYGYTF.

The V gene is TRBV29-1, the J gene TRBJ2-2; 8 bases agree with TRBD1. Germline V lookup: CDR1 SQVTM, CDR2 ANQGSEA. After removal of 5 bases from V and 1 base from J, the junction contained 3 bases not matched to a gene. CDR3 length: 14 amino acids. CDR3 sequence (DNA): TGCAGCGTTCGGGACAGGATGAACACCGGGGAGCTGTTTTTT. Translating it yields CSVRDRMNTGELFF.

The V and J genes are TRBV18 and TRBJ1-4; D call uncertain. The CDR3 runs 16 residues. V shed 1 base and J shed 8 bases, with 17 bases lying between them. Germline CDR1 and CDR2: KGHSH and LQKENI. The CDR3 bases are TGTGCCAGCTCACCACGAGAGAGGGCGTCATCCGAAAAACTGTTTTTT. Translated: CASSPRERASSEKLFF.

J is TRBJ2-5 and V is TRBV5-1; maybe TRBD2 (5 bases). CDR3 length: 15 amino acids. Germline values: CDR1 SGHRS, CDR2 YFSETQ. The V end lost 1 base, the J end lost 5 bases, and 15 bases lay between the germline ends. CDR3 in amino acids: CASSLNSRERETQYF. CDR3 nucleotide sequence: TGCGCCAGCAGCTTGAACTCGAGGGAAAGGGAGACCCAGTACTTC. The full variable domain, with the rest looked up from reference TRBV5-1 and TRBJ2-5, is KAGVTQTPRYLIKTRGQQVTLSCSPISGHRSVSWYQQTPGQGLQFLFEYFSETQRNKGNFPGRFSGRQFSNSRSEMNVSTLELGDSALYLCASSLNSRERETQYFGPGTRLLVL.

The chain carries TRBV29-1 and TRBJ2-3; 7 bases line up with TRBD2. CDR1 is SQVTM and CDR2 is ANQGSEA in the germline V gene. CDR3 length: 13 amino acids. Trimming removed 4 bases from V and 2 bases from J; junction bases left unmatched: 3. CDR3 sequence reads: CSVGTRHTDTQYF. DNA of the CDR3: TGCAGCGTTGGGACTAGGCACACAGATACGCAGTATTTT.

The rearrangement uses TRBV6-1 and TRBJ1-2; TRBD1 might be the D (6 bases). CDR1 is MNHNS and CDR2 is SASEGT in the germline V gene. Trimming shortened V by 1 base and J by 9 bases, and 15 bases separated the two germline ends. This CDR3 has 14 residues. The CDR3, as DNA: TGTGCCAGCAGTGAAGGCGCCAGGGGTTTTAGCTACACCTTC. Its protein product is CASSEGARGFSYTF.

The chain recombines TRBV5-1 with TRBJ2-7, with D maybe TRBD2 (5 bases). The CDR3 spans 15 residues. Germline CDR1 reads SGHRS; CDR2 reads YFSETQ. V gave up 0 bases and J gave up 6 bases, with 16 bases separating them. The CDR3 loop reads CASSLAREGGGEQYF. The CDR3 coding sequence is TGCGCCAGCAGCTTGGCCAGAGAAGGAGGAGGCGAGCAGTACTTC. Filled out from reference TRBV5-1 and TRBJ2-7, the complete variable domain reads KAGVTQTPRYLIKTRGQQVTLSCSPISGHRSVSWYQQTPGQGLQFLFEYFSETQRNKGNFPGRFSGRQFSNSRSEMNVSTLELGDSALYLCASSLAREGGGEQYFGPGTRLTVT.

This rearrangement joins TRBV5-1 to TRBJ2-6; 7 bases fit TRBD1. Unmatched junction bases numbered 1, after V lost 4 bases and J lost 0 bases. The CDR3 totals 15 residues. CDR1 SGHRS and CDR2 YFSETQ come from the germline V gene. The CDR3 region is CASSAGGSGANVLTF. CDR3 bases: TGCGCCAGCAGCGCAGGGGGCTCTGGGGCCAACGTCCTGACTTTC.

V usage is TRBV27 and J usage is TRBJ1-1, with 10 bases fitting TRBD1. V lost 5 bases, J lost 5 bases, and 8 bases stayed unmatched. Germline V gene data show CDR1 as MNHEY and CDR2 as SMNVEV (reference sequence). The CDR3 covers 15 residues. The CDR3 bases are TGTGCCAGCAGTGCCTTGACAGGGGGCTTAACTGAAGCTTTCTTT. The encoded protein is CASSALTGGLTEAFF.

This clone was seen only once. V and J are TRBV4-1 and TRBJ2-7, with 9 nucleotides matching TRBD2. The germline CDR1 and CDR2 sequences are MGHRA and YSYEKL. The CDR3 length is 20 residues. The V segment lost 2 bases and the J segment 3 bases; nucleotides outside the gene matches: 20. CDR3 DNA sequence: TGCGCCAGCAGCCAAAATCTCCGTCGGGGGCGGGAGGGCCTGGGCTACGAGCAGTACTTC. Amino acid sequence: CASSQNLRRGREGLGYEQYF.

The chain couples TRBV28 to TRBJ2-7; 9 bases match TRBD1. The CDR3 runs 13 residues. Germline trimming cut 6 bases from V and 5 bases from J; bases unmatched to any gene: 5. CDR1 is MDHEN, CDR2 SYDVKM, per germline. The CDR3 DNA is TGTGCCAGCAGGGGGACAGGGTGGGACGAGCAGTACTTC. This encodes CASRGTGWDEQYF.

J is TRBJ2-1 and V is TRBV4-1; 7 positions match TRBD2. This CDR3 has 15 residues. The V gene end was trimmed by 0 bases and the J gene end by 7 bases; junction bases not matched to a gene: 6. The germline gives CDR1 MGHRA, CDR2 YSYEKL. The CDR3 sequence: CASSQDLGGGNEQFF. CDR3 coding DNA: TGCGCCAGCAGCCAAGATCTGGGGGGAGGGAATGAGCAGTTCTTC.